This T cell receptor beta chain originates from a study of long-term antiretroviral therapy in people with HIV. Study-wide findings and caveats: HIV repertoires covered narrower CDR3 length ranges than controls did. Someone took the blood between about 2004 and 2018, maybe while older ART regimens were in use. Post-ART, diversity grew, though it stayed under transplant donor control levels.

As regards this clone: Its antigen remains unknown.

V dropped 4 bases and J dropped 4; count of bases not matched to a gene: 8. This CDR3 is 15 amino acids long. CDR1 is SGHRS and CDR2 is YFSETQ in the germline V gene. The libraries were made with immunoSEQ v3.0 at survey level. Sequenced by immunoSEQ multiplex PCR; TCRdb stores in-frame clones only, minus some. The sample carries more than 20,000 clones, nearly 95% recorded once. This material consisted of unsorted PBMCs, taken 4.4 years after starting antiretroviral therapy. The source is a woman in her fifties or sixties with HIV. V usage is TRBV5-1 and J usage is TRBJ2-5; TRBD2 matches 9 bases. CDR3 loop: CASSPARGGRETQYF. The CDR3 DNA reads TGCGCCAGCAGCCCGGCGCGGGGGGGCCGAGAGACCCAGTACTTC. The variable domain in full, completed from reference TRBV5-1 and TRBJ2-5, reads KAGVTQTPRYLIKTRGQQVTLSCSPISGHRSVSWYQQTPGQGLQFLFEYFSETQRNKGNFPGRFSGRQFSNSRSEMNVSTLELGDSALYLCASSPARGGRETQYFGPGTRLLVL.